Presented here are 32 T cell receptor beta chains from one specimen sequenced in a study of CD8+ T cells in alopecia areata. Following RNA extraction, reverse transcription yielded cDNA that acted as the sequencing template. Generated by immunoSEQ multiplex PCR, the TCRdb table keeps only in-frame clones and is missing some. This sample carries more than 110,000 clones, roughly four fifths of them seen once, and the ten largest clones take approximately 25%. The sample's treatment: oral pan-JAK inhibitor, 5-10 mg twice daily. Here the sequenced sample was CD8+ T cells sorted from blood, taken at week 4, from a patient treated with tofacitinib. These receptors were collected from a human donor with alopecia areata.

Here the CDR3 DNA reads TGTGCCAGCAGCTTAGCGTATGCTGCAACGGGCGAGCAGTACTTC. As protein: CASSLAYAATGEQYF. The chain joins TRBV7-9 to TRBJ2-7, with D unclear. The CDR3 contains 15 residues. Germline CDR1 SEHNR, CDR2 FQNEAQ (reference sequence). V lost 0 bases and J lost 6, with 15 bases in between.

The chain joins TRBV7-2 to TRBJ2-3, with D uncertain. The V end was cut by 5 bases, the J end by 1 base, with 13 bases between. The CDR3 runs 15 residues. CDR1 and CDR2 (germline): SGHTA, FQGNSA. The CDR3: CASSRWGTRTDTQYF. The CDR3 DNA is TGTGCCAGCAGCCGTTGGGGTACCCGCACAGATACGCAGTATTTT.

This chain connects TRBV15 to TRBJ2-7; 8 bases agree with TRBD2. The V gene's germline CDR1 is LNHNV and CDR2 YYDKDF (reference sequence). There are 14 residues in the CDR3. Trimming took 5 bases from V and 3 from J; bases not matched to a gene: 6. The CDR3 DNA reads TGTGCCACCAGCCCTAGGACTAGCAACTACGAGCAGTACTTC. Protein product: CATSPRTSNYEQYF. The full variable domain, in which reference TRBV15 and TRBJ2-7 provide the parts outside the CDR3, is DAMVIQNPRYQVTQFGKPVTLSCSQTLNHNVMYWYQQKSSQAPKLLFHYYDKDFNNEADTPDNFQSRRPNTSFCFLDIRSPGLGDTAMYLCATSPRTSNYEQYFGPGTRLTVT.

CDR3 in amino acids: CASSSWGGNQPQHF. The CDR3 DNA sequence: TGTGCCAGCAGCTCCTGGGGCGGCAATCAGCCCCAGCATTTT. The chain links TRBV13 to TRBJ1-5, with D possibly being TRBD1 (5 bases). Trimming cost V 4 bases and J 2 bases, with 9 bases left between them. The CDR3 runs 14 residues. Germline assignment: CDR1 PRHDT and CDR2 FYEKMQ (reference sequence). The full variable domain, rest sourced from reference TRBV13 and TRBJ1-5, is AAGVIQSPRHLIKEKRETATLKCYPIPRHDTVYWYQQGPGQDPQFLISFYEKMQSDKGSIPDRFSAQQFSDYHSELNMSSLELGDSALYFCASSSWGGNQPQHFGDGTRLSIL.

The chain combines TRBV27 with TRBJ2-3; no definite D call. Germline CDR1 is MNHEY and CDR2 is SMNVEV (reference sequence). V lost 6 bases and J 1 base, leaving 5 bases between the germline ends. The CDR3 has 12 residues. The chain's CDR3 is CASRHRTDTQYF. The CDR3 DNA reads TGTGCCAGCAGACATCGCACAGATACGCAGTATTTT.

The chain uses TRBV7-2 and TRBJ2-5; D is perhaps TRBD2 (6 bases). The CDR3 length is 14 residues. The germline V gene has CDR1 SGHTA and CDR2 FQGNSA. V was pared by 5 bases and J by 6 bases, with 16 bases between. CDR3 in amino acids: CASSPNRDSKTQYF. The CDR3 DNA is TGTGCCAGCAGCCCAAACCGGGACTCAAAGACCCAGTACTTC. The variable domain in full, completed from reference TRBV7-2 and TRBJ2-5, reads GAGVSQSPSNKVTEKGKDVELRCDPISGHTALYWYRQSLGQGLEFLIYFQGNSAPDKSGLPSDRFSAERTGGSVSTLTIQRTQQEDSAVYLCASSPNRDSKTQYFGPGTRLLVL.

The chain employs TRBV7-6 and TRBJ2-3, with D possibly being TRBD2 (6 bases). Germline V lookup: CDR1 SGHVS, CDR2 FNYEAQ. The CDR3 extends over 14 amino acids. Trimming took off 0 bases at V and 5 bases at J, with 9 bases between the two ends. The DNA for the CDR3 is TGTGCCAGCAGCTTAGCGATGGGGGGAGATACGCAGTATTTT. The encoded protein is CASSLAMGGDTQYF. Complete variable domain (other parts from reference TRBV7-6 and TRBJ2-3): GAGVSQSPRYKVTKRGQDVALRCDPISGHVSLYWYRQALGQGPEFLTYFNYEAQQDKSGLPNDRFSAERPEGSISTLTIQRTEQRDSAMYRCASSLAMGGDTQYFGPGTRLTVL.

Written as DNA, the CDR3 is TGTGCCAGCAGCTTAGGGTCCGGGTCCTACGAGCAGTACTTC. It is translated as CASSLGSGSYEQYF. The V call is TRBV7-6, the J call TRBJ2-7; D is uncertain. The V gene lost 1 base and the J gene lost 1 base, with 8 bases spanning the gap. The length of the CDR3 is 14 residues. CDR1 is SGHVS and CDR2 is FNYEAQ in the germline V gene.

The CDR3 coding sequence is TGTGCCAGCAGGGGTACAGGGTTCACTGAAGCTTTCTTT. Its protein is CASRGTGFTEAFF. This chain connects TRBV7-9 to TRBJ1-1; D perhaps matches TRBD1 (6 bases). The V end lost 6 bases, the J end lost 4 bases, and 12 bases lay between the germline ends. Germline assignment: CDR1 SEHNR and CDR2 FQNEAQ (reference sequence). This CDR3 is 13 amino acids long.

The rearrangement joins TRBV27 to TRBJ2-5; 12 bases map to TRBD1. J gave up 5 bases and V 4 bases, and 14 bases lay outside the gene matches. This CDR3 has 18 residues. From germline, CDR1 is MNHEY and CDR2 SMNVEV (reference sequence). CDR3 nucleotide sequence: TGTGCCAGCAGTTCCCCGGGACAGGGGGCGCGAGAAGGGGAGACCCAGTACTTC. This encodes CASSSPGQGAREGETQYF.

This chain uses TRBV16 with TRBJ2-1, with D unresolved. Germline loops: CDR1 KGHSY, CDR2 FQNENV. The CDR3 length is 12 residues. Trimming left V 0 bases short and J 14 bases short, with 11 bases between. CDR3 residues: CASSQSPDLEFF. CDR3 nucleotide sequence: TGTGCCAGCAGCCAATCGCCGGATCTAGAGTTCTTC. The complete variable domain, with remaining parts taken from reference TRBV16 and TRBJ2-1, reads GEEVAQTPKHLVRGEGQKAKLYCAPIKGHSYVFWYQQVLKNEFKFLISFQNENVFDETGMPKERFSAKCLPNSPCSLEIQATKLEDSAVYFCASSQSPDLEFFGPGTRLTVL.

The chain links TRBV4-1 to TRBJ1-1, with D possibly TRBD1 on 6 matching bases. The CDR3 totals 15 residues. The germline CDR1 and CDR2 sequences are MGHRA and YSYEKL. The V gene lost 1 base and the J gene lost 3 bases, with 12 bases spanning the gap. The CDR3 sequence is CASSQAGAGDTEAFF. CDR3 coding DNA: TGCGCCAGCAGCCAAGCGGGGGCGGGGGACACTGAAGCTTTCTTT.

The CDR3 DNA follows: TGTGCCAGCAGCTTGGCGACTAGCGGAGAGACCCAGTACTTC. Its translation is CASSLATSGETQYF. V is TRBV5-4 and J is TRBJ2-5, with 9 bases matching TRBD2. Trimming at V came to 0 bases and at J to 4 bases, leaving 1 base not matched to a gene. The CDR3 spans 14 residues. CDR1 and CDR2 (germline): SGHNT, YYREEE (reference sequence).

This chain connects TRBV4-2 to TRBJ2-7; TRBD2 matches 9 bases. The CDR3 is 16 amino acids. Trimming cost V 0 bases and J 3 bases; bases outside gene matches: 6. The germline CDR1 and CDR2 sequences are LGHNA and YNFKEQ. This chain's CDR3 is CASSQEISSGVYEQYF. CDR3 in DNA: TGTGCCAGCAGCCAAGAGATCTCTAGCGGGGTCTACGAGCAGTACTTC.

The genes are TRBV5-1 and TRBJ2-7; TRBD2 aligns across 7 bases. Germline values: CDR1 SGHRS, CDR2 YFSETQ. V trimming: 0 bases; J trimming: 3 bases; junction bases outside the gene matches: 9. The CDR3 runs 16 residues. CDR3 nucleotides: TGCGCCAGCAGCTTGGCCCCTGGGGGGGGAAACTACGAGCAGTACTTC. Translation gives CASSLAPGGGNYEQYF.

This clone was seen just once. The chain is built from TRBV7-2 and TRBJ2-3; 14 nucleotides agree with TRBD2. There are 17 residues in the CDR3. CDR1 and CDR2 from the germline V gene are SGHTA and FQGNSA. With 1 base clipped from V and 5 bases from J, the junction kept 5 bases outside the gene matches. Here the CDR3 DNA reads TGTGCCAGCAGCTTAGTCCTCGGGACTAGCGGGGGAGATACGCAGTATTTT. It encodes CASSLVLGTSGGDTQYF.

This clone has a single count. The chain joins TRBV5-4 to TRBJ1-2; D gene ambiguous. V lost 2 bases and J lost 3, with 8 bases in between. The length of the CDR3 is 13 residues. The germline V gene encodes CDR1 SGHNT and CDR2 YYREEE (reference sequence). The CDR3 here is CASSFGEDYGYTF. CDR3 bases: TGTGCCAGCAGCTTCGGGGAAGACTATGGCTACACCTTC.

CDR3 sequence (DNA): TGTGCCAGCAGCTGGGGGGACACCGGGGAGCTGTTTTTT. Amino acid sequence: CASSWGDTGELFF. J is TRBJ2-2 and V is TRBV5-4; tentative D call: TRBD2 (6 bases). Germline V lookup: CDR1 SGHNT, CDR2 YYREEE (reference sequence). The ends were cut back, 3 bases at V and 3 bases at J, with 6 bases in the middle. The CDR3 length is 13 residues.

The genes are TRBV27 and TRBJ1-2; D remains unclear. In germline, CDR1 is MNHEY, CDR2 SMNVEV (reference sequence). Trimming removed 2 bases at V and 1 base at J, with 5 bases between. The CDR3 loop spans 13 amino acids. The CDR3 sequence is CASSLGYNYGYTF. The CDR3 DNA reads as TGTGCCAGCAGTTTAGGTTATAACTATGGCTACACCTTC.

The rearrangement uses TRBV15 and TRBJ1-2; D perhaps matches TRBD1 (5 bases). The germline V gene encodes CDR1 LNHNV and CDR2 YYDKDF (reference sequence). The CDR3 covers 13 residues. V lost 5 bases and J lost 7, with 14 bases in between. This CDR3 is CATSPRQGIGYTF. The CDR3 nucleotides are TGTGCCACCAGCCCACGGCAGGGCATTGGCTACACCTTC.

This clone was recorded only once. The V call is TRBV14, the J call TRBJ2-7; weak D call: TRBD1 (5 bases). CDR1 and CDR2 (germline): SGHDN, FVKESK. The V end was cut by 1 base, the J end by 2 bases, with 12 bases between. The CDR3 contains 15 residues. CDR3 protein: CASSQGPRAAYEQYF. The CDR3 DNA reads as TGTGCCAGCAGCCAAGGTCCCAGGGCGGCCTACGAGCAGTACTTC.

As to this clone: Compared with germline, one end of the junction differs, possibly owing to a read error. J is TRBJ2-3 and V is TRBV7-7; D remains ambiguous. Per germline, CDR1 SSHAT and CDR2 FNYEAQ (reference sequence). The CDR3 spans 14 residues. The CDR3 is CASSLGAGTDTQYF. Here the CDR3 DNA reads TGTGCTAGCAGCTTAGGAGCTGGCACAGATACGCAGTATTTT.

CDR3 sequence (DNA): TGCAGCGTTGTCGGGTCGACCGGGGAGCTGTTTTTT. It codes for CSVVGSTGELFF. This chain joins TRBV29-1 and TRBJ2-2; D is undetermined. Germline V CDR1 and CDR2: SQVTM, ANQGSEA. Between the trimmed V and J ends, which lost 4 bases and 5 bases, there was a span of 8 bases. The CDR3 totals 12 residues.

The chain combines TRBV2 with TRBJ2-1; tentative D call: TRBD2 (6 bases). Germline assignment: CDR1 SNHLY and CDR2 FYNNEI. This CDR3 contains 15 residues. V was shortened by 6 bases and J by 6 bases, with 18 bases between the two germline ends. DNA of the CDR3: TGTGCCAGCAGCCAGGGACTCCTGGAGGTCAATGAGCAGTTCTTC. It translates to CASSQGLLEVNEQFF.

The rearrangement uses TRBV14 and TRBJ1-2, with 9 bases aligning to TRBD1. In germline, CDR1 is SGHDN, CDR2 FVKESK. Unmatched junction bases numbered 3, after V lost 0 bases and J lost 4 bases. The CDR3 extends over 15 amino acids. The CDR3 region is CASSQDTGGGYGYTF. The DNA for the CDR3 is TGTGCCAGCAGCCAAGACACAGGGGGCGGCTATGGCTACACCTTC.

CDR3: CASSQGLAPKTHSGANVLTF. Written as DNA, the CDR3 is TGCGCCAGCAGCCAAGGCTTGGCACCCAAGACCCACTCTGGGGCCAACGTCCTGACTTTC. The V gene is TRBV4-3, the J gene TRBJ2-6; D gene uncertain. Trimming cost V 1 base and J 0 bases, with 19 bases left between them. The germline gives CDR1 LGHNA, CDR2 YSLEER. This CDR3 region has 20 residues.

The chain carries TRBV2 and TRBJ2-7, with 8 bases identical to TRBD2. This CDR3 comprises 12 residues. The trim removed 9 bases at V and 10 bases at J, leaving 11 bases unmatched. CDR1 SNHLY and CDR2 FYNNEI come from the germline V gene. CDR3 coding DNA: TGTGCCAGAAACTCGGGGGGGCCTGACCAGTACTTC. Translated: CARNSGGPDQYF.

This chain uses TRBV29-1 with TRBJ1-2; no reliable D call. Trimming took 1 base from V and 7 from J, leaving 10 bases between them. Germline CDR1 reads SQVTM; CDR2 reads ANQGSEA. The CDR3 totals 12 residues. In DNA form, the CDR3 reads TGCAGCGTTGAAGGCGCCGAAGGTGGCTACACCTTC. It is translated as CSVEGAEGGYTF.

The rearrangement links TRBV4-1 to TRBJ2-2, with D maybe TRBD1 (5 bases). Germline loops: CDR1 MGHRA, CDR2 YSYEKL. Trimming shortened V by 0 bases and J by 7 bases, and 6 bases separated the two germline ends. This CDR3 contains 13 residues. CDR3 sequence: CASSQDQGGELFF. CDR3 nucleotides: TGCGCCAGCAGCCAAGACCAGGGCGGGGAGCTGTTTTTT.

In DNA form, the CDR3 reads TGTGCTAGTGGTTTGCTAACCCCACCTCTCTACGAGCAGTACTTC. It codes for CASGLLTPPLYEQYF. The chain joins TRBV12-5 to TRBJ2-7, with D uncertain. Germline V gene data show CDR1 as LGHNT and CDR2 as FRNRAP. V lost 2 bases to trimming and J lost 3 bases, with 14 bases between them. The CDR3 consists of 15 residues.

V gene TRBV6-5 combines with J gene TRBJ1-1, with unresolved D. The length of the CDR3 is 15 residues. Germline CDR1 is MNHEY and CDR2 is SVGAGI. V lost 6 bases to trimming and J lost 5 bases, with 19 bases between them. The CDR3 nucleotides are TGTGCCAGCAGCCTGGCCCCTGGAGTCTGGACTGAAGCTTTCTTT. It specifies CASSLAPGVWTEAFF.

The chain combines TRBV2 with TRBJ1-1; D is ambiguous. V lost 7 bases, J lost 0 bases, and 12 bases lay in between. The CDR3 loop spans 14 amino acids. Germline V lookup: CDR1 SNHLY, CDR2 FYNNEI. This CDR3 reads CASKWENMNTEAFF. Written as DNA, the CDR3 is TGTGCCAGCAAGTGGGAAAATATGAACACTGAAGCTTTCTTT.